This TCR beta chain was retrieved from a study of shared clonotypes between healthy human individuals. TCRdb's table, derived via immunoSEQ multiplex PCR, lists solely in-frame clones and lacks some. The data show some 2,400,000 clones, 95% seen once. The sequencing sample was made of naive CD4+ T cells sorted from blood. Subset in this sample: CD45RA+ positively selected. The origin of this receptor is a man aged 18 to 30 in good health.

The CDR3 here is CASSPAWGETQYF. The CDR3 DNA follows: TGTGCCAGCAGCCCCGCATGGGGAGAGACCCAGTACTTC. The chain uses TRBV7-2 and TRBJ2-5; D not resolved. The V end was cut by 5 bases, the J end by 4 bases, with 11 bases between. The length of the CDR3 is 13 residues. The germline CDR1 and CDR2 sequences are SGHTA and FQGNSA.